This T cell receptor beta chain was found in a study of blood T cell repertoires in COVID-19 (dated by TCRdb to 2018 to 2021). With regard to the full study: Samples from collaborators originated in the United States, Italy and Spain and spanned both the acute and convalescent phases of COVID-19. The repertoires were made available in a free public database intended to serve as a resource for research on the immune response to SARS-CoV-2. A de-identified subject ID, COVID-19 status, age in years and sex were almost always included in the sample metadata. The prospective study material was composed of cDNA or gDNA derived from T cells, B-cell-depleted T cells, or PBMCs. Where available, HLA class I and class II types were obtained from metadata supplied by the sample provider rather than from assay-based typing. Deeply sampled blood TCRbeta repertoires from subjects exposed to, actively infected with, or recovered from COVID-19 were included in the dataset. The samples were drawn from two sources: the first 160 participants of the ongoing ImmuneRACE study, and 1,200 or so subjects contributed by 6 global collaborators. General study outcomes and caveats: The quantity of clinical and demographic metadata differed by source and by participant and was supplied without curation.

The collaborating institutions used their own protocols to collect whole blood in K2EDTA tubes. For TCRbeta analysis, collaborators shipped samples as frozen whole blood, isolated PBMCs, or DNA extracted from either of those sample types. The immunoSEQ Assay, a bias-controlled multiplex PCR, was used to amplify TCRbeta CDR3 regions from genomic DNA. The study's processing was this. Nucleated cell counts per sample were estimated from amplification of reference gene primers within the assay. To quantify the absolute abundance of each unique TCRbeta CDR3 rearrangement, sequence reads were collapsed and filtered. Productive Simpson clonality was computed per sample as the square root of Simpson's diversity index over productive rearrangements. Held by TCRdb, this immuneACCESS table contains in-frame sequences only and omits some clones. Under half of the omission traces to an unresolved V gene where checked; the cause of the rest is unknown. V, J and clone size derive from that table, while D and trimming were established from the DNA sequence. Present in this sample are hundreds of thousands of clones, 86% of which were seen just once. More than 1.4% of the sample belongs to the ten largest clones.

Including cysteine and phenylalanine, the CDR3 has 15 amino acids. CDR3 DNA is the only sequence kept; it has 45 bases, read in frame from the first base. From the germline V gene (reference sequence), CDR1 is LNHDA and CDR2 is SQIVND. A distance of 17 bases separates the germline ends of V and J, which lose 3 bases and 8 bases respectively. This clone was detected only once. No cognate antigen has been identified for it. No clone much larger than this one lies a single base away; base qualities are absent. Sequenced sample: peripheral blood. This TCR was recovered from a woman younger than 45 with active or convalescent COVID-19. The sequence links TRBV19 to TRBJ1-5; TRBD1 is possibly the D segment (5 matching bases). The CDR3 protein sequence reads: CASSIGGTNLEPQHF. The DNA sequence reads TGTGCCAGTAGTATTGGGGGGACTAATTTGGAGCCCCAGCATTTT.